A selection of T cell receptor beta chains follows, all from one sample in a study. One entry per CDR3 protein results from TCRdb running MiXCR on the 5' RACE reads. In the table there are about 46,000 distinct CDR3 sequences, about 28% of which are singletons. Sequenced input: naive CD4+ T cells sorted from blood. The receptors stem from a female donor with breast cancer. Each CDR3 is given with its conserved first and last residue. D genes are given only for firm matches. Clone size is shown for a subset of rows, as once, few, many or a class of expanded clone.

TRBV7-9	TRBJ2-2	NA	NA	CASSTGSSGANTGELFF	TGTGCCAGCAGTACAGGGTCCTCTGGGGCCAACACCGGGGAGCTGTTTTTT
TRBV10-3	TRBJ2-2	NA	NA	CVITEIPSNGELFF	TGTGTCATCACTGAAATACCAAGCAACGGGGAGCTGTTTTTT
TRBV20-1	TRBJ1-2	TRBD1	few	CSARDLQGASHGYTF	TGCAGTGCTAGAGATCTACAGGGGGCATCTCACGGCTACACCTTC
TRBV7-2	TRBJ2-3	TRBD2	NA	CASSPSGDTQYF	TGTGCCAGCAGCCCTAGCGGAGATACGCAGTATTTT
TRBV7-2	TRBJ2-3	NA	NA	CTSSPVTDTQYF	TGTACCAGCAGCCCGGTTACAGATACGCAGTATTTT
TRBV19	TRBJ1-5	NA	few	CASSRGGQGDQPQHF	TGTGCCAGTAGTAGAGGTGGGCAGGGAGATCAGCCCCAGCATTTT
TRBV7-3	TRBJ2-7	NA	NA	CASSLGGPTEQYF	TGTGCCAGCAGCTTAGGGGGACCAACGGAGCAGTACTTC
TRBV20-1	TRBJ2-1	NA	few	CSAGGTTYNEQFF	TGCAGTGCAGGGGGGACTACCTACAATGAGCAGTTCTTC
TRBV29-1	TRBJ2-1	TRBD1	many	CSVLDRGNEQFF	TGCAGCGTTCTGGACAGGGGTAATGAGCAGTTCTTC
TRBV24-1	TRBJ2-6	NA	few	CATSDASRANVLTF	TGTGCCACCAGTGACGCAAGTAGGGCCAACGTCCTGACTTTC
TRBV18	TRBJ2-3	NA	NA	CASSPQGDTQYF	TGTGCCAGCTCACCACAGGGTGATACGCAGTATTTT
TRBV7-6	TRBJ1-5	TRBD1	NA	CASSIRTGESNQPQHF	TGTGCCAGCAGCATAAGGACAGGGGAAAGCAATCAGCCCCAGCATTTT
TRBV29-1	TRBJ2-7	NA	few	CSVEALGAYEQYF	TGCAGCGTTGAAGCACTAGGAGCCTACGAGCAGTACTTC
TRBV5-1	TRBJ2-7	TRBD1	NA	CASSRTSTTGTGAYEQYF	TGCGCCAGCAGCCGCACTTCAACGACCGGGACAGGGGCCTACGAGCAGTACTTC
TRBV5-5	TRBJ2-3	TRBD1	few	CASSSTGYEEDTQYF	TGTGCCAGCAGCTCGACAGGGTACGAGGAAGATACGCAGTATTTT
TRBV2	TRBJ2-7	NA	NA	CARESFSYEQYF	TGTGCCAGAGAATCGTTCTCCTACGAGCAGTACTTC
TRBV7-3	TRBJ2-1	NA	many	CASSSPPRFF	TGTGCCAGCAGCTCCCCGCCAAGGTTCTTC
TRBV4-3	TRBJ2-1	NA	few	CASSQVGRRGEQFF	TGCGCCAGCAGCCAAGTAGGCCGACGGGGTGAGCAGTTCTTC
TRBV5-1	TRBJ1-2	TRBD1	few	CASSESTGVGAYGYTF	TGCGCCAGCAGCGAGTCTACAGGGGTCGGAGCGTATGGCTACACCTTC
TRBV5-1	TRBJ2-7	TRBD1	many	CASSLQGATEQYF	TGCGCCAGCAGCTTACAGGGGGCGACCGAGCAGTACTTC
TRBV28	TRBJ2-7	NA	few	CASSPPRGSGHEQYF	TGTGCCAGCAGCCCCCCCAGGGGATCAGGGCACGAGCAGTACTTC
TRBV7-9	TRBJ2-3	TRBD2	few	CASSTEALSGGTDTQYF	TGTGCCAGCAGCACCGAGGCTTTGAGCGGGGGAACAGATACGCAGTATTTT
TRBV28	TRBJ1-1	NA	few	CASSPNRDLTEAFF	TGTGCCAGCAGTCCGAACAGGGATCTAACTGAAGCTTTCTTT
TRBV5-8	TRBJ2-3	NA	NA	CASTIKDGGQYF	TGTGCCAGCACTATAAAGGACGGTGGGCAGTATTTT
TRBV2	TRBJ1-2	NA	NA	CASRRGANYGYTF	TGTGCCAGCAGAAGAGGAGCTAACTATGGCTACACCTTC
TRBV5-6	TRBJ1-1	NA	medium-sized	CASSLGRKNTEAFF	TGTGCCAGCAGCTTAGGACGGAAGAACACTGAAGCTTTCTTT
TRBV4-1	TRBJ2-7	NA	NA	CASSQGGRFSYEQYF	TGCGCCAGCAGCCAAGGGGGACGGTTCTCCTACGAGCAGTACTTC
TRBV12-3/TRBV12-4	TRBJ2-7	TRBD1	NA	CASSRGSYEQYF	TGTGCCAGCAGCAGGGGGTCCTACGAGCAGTACTTC
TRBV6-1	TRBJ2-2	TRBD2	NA	CASDRGLAGTGELFF	TGTGCCAGCGACAGGGGACTAGCGGGGACCGGGGAGCTGTTTTTC
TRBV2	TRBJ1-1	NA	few	CASSDRFTGSNTEAFF	TGTGCCAGCAGTGATCGATTCACAGGATCGAACACTGAAGCTTTCTTT
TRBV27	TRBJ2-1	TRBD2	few	CASSFHLAGTYNEQFF	TGTGCCAGCAGTTTTCACCTAGCGGGAACCTACAATGAGCAGTTCTTC
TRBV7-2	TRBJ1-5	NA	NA	CASSLAGRRNQPQHF	TGTGCCAGCAGCTTAGCTGGACGGAGGAATCAGCCCCAGCATTTT
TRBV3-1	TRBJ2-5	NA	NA	CASSRYADGAGETQYF	TGTGCCAGCAGCCGGTACGCGGACGGGGCCGGGGAGACCCAGTACTTC
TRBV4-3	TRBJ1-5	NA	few	CASSQDGQRPQHF	TGCGCCAGCAGCCAAGATGGGCAACGGCCCCAGCATTTT
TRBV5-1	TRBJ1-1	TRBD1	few	CASSFSGQGYAFF	TGCGCCAGCAGCTTCAGCGGACAGGGATATGCTTTCTTT
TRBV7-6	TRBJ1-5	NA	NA	CASSLRQLSPQHF	TGTGCCAGCAGCCTACGACAGCTTAGTCCACAGCATTTT
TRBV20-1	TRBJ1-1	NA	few	CSASWGSLNTEAFF	TGCAGTGCTAGTTGGGGCAGCTTGAACACTGAAGCTTTCTTT
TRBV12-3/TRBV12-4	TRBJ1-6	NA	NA	CASSLGRLHNSPLHF	TGTGCCAGCAGTTTAGGGAGATTACATAATTCACCCCTCCACTTT
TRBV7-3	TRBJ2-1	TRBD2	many	CASSLSLAEYNEQFF	TGTGCCAGCAGCTTAAGTCTAGCGGAATACAATGAGCAGTTCTTC
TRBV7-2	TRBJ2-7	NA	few	CASSLVLSEQYF	TGTGCCAGCAGCCTTGTTCTCTCCGAGCAGTACTTC
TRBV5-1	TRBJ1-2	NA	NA	CASSLDGSLGYTF	TGCGCCAGCAGCTTGGACGGCTCCCTTGGCTACACCTTC